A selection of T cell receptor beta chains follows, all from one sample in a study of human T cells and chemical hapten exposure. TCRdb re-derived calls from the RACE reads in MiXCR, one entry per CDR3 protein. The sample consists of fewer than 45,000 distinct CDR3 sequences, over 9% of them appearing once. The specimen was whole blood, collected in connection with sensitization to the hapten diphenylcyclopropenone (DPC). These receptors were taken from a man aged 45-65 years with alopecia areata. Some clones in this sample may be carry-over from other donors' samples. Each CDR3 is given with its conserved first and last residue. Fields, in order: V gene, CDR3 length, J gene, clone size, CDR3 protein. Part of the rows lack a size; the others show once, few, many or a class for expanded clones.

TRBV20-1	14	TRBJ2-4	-	CSARTSGNKNIQYF
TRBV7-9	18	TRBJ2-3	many	CASSLVAPFGLAADTQYF
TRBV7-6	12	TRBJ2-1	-	CASSPRGDEQFF
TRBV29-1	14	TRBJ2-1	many	CSVAALAGAVEQFF
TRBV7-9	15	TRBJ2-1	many	CASSPGTGSVIGQFF
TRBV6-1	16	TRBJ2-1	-	CASSAETGSSYNEQFF
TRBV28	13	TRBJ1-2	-	CASSLPSNYGYTF
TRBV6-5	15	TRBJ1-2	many	CASSWGTGDNYGYTF
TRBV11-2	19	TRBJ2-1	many	CASSPRGLTGASSYNEQFF
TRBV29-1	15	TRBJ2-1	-	CSVAHLAGGNNEQFF
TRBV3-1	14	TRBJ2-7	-	CASSLRTGTYEQYF
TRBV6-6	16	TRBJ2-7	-	CASSQGLAGRAYEQYF
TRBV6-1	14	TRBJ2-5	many	CASKGLAEQETQYF
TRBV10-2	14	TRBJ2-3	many	CASSDASGADTQYF
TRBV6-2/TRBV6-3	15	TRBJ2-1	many	CASSYLRGRVNEQFF
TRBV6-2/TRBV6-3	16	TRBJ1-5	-	CATLPQGARGNQPQHF
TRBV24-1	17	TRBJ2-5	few	CATSDTRGGLTQETQYF
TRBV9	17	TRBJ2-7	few	CASSVSPGTFNSYEQYF
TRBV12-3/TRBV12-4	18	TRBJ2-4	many	CASSREAGGLRAKNIQYF
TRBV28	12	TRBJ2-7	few	CASIGNSYEQYF
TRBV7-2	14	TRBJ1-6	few	CASSRHHSNSPLHF
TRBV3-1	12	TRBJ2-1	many	CASSQGPWEQFF
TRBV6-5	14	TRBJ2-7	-	CASSYGTGPYEQYF
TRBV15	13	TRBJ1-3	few	CATSGDSRNTIYF
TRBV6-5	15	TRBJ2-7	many	CASSYRGGQTYEQYF
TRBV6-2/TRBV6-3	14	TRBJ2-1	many	CASSKRDYYNEQFF
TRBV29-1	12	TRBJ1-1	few	CSVERGHTEAFF
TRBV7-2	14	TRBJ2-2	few	CASRGTGNTGELFF
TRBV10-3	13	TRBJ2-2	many	CAIFGTASGELFF
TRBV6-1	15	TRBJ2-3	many	CASSDGGARTDTQYF
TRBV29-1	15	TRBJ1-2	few	CSVEDVGQAGGGYTF
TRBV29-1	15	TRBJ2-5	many	CSVERVRVGQETQYF
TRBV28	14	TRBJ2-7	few	CASKPGQPAYEQYF
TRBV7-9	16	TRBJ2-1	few	CASSLSLAGDLNEQFF
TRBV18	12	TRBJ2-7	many	CASSPDPGEQYF
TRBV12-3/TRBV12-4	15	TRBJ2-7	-	CASSFLRSSSYEQYF